These 23 T cell receptor beta chains came from one sample sequenced in a study of T cells in Graves' hyperthyroidism and ophthalmopathy. There were TCR beta CDR3 regions amplified from RNA transcripts. The TCR CDR3 first-round RT-PCR relied on the HTBI primer set. TCRdb processed the multiplex PCR reads anew with MiXCR; each CDR3 protein has one entry. The data show over 700,000 distinct CDR3 sequences, 35% to 45% seen once. Sequencing used blood. These receptors originate from a man aged 18 to 29 with Graves' hyperthyroidism.

The V call is TRBV15, the J call TRBJ2-7; D may correspond to TRBD1 or TRBD2 (6 bases each). Germline CDR1 and CDR2: LNHNV and YYDKDF (reference sequence). CDR3 length equals 15 residues. Trimming left V 0 bases short and J 2 bases short, with 11 bases between. The CDR3 nucleotides are TGTGCCACCAGCAGAGATCCGGGGGCGACCTACGAGCAGTACTTC. This translates into CATSRDPGATYEQYF.

The V and J genes are TRBV7-8 and TRBJ2-7; tentative D call: TRBD2 (7 bases). The V and J ends lost 2 bases and 9 bases respectively, with 14 bases between them. The length of the CDR3 is 13 residues. Germline CDR1 reads SGHVS; CDR2 reads FQNEAQ. The CDR3 DNA is TGTGCCAGCAGCTTATGGGGGGGCTCAGGGCAGTACTTC. Amino acids: CASSLWGGSGQYF.

This clonotype was seen only once. This chain links TRBV7-2 with TRBJ2-7, with D perhaps matching TRBD2 (5 bases). CDR1 SGHTA and CDR2 FQGNSA come from the germline V gene. The CDR3 runs 13 residues. The germline V and J ends were trimmed by 6 bases and 7 bases, with 16 bases remaining between them. This CDR3 reads CASREGRPGEQYF. The CDR3 DNA follows: TGTGCCAGCAGGGAAGGACGCCCGGGAGAGCAGTACTTC.

Many counts were recorded for this clonotype. The chain links TRBV7-9 to TRBJ1-2, with 7 bases fitting TRBD1. The junction had 5 bases not matched to a gene; V was cut back by 5 bases and J by 5 bases. CDR1 is SEHNR and CDR2 is FQNEAQ in the germline V gene (reference sequence). The CDR3 is made up of 13 amino acids. In DNA form, the CDR3 reads TGTGCCAGCAGCCAAATGACAGGGTATGGCTACACCTTC. It is translated as CASSQMTGYGYTF. The full variable domain, completed using reference TRBV7-9 and TRBJ1-2, is DTGVSQNPRHKITKRGQNVTFRCDPISEHNRLYWYRQTLGQGPEFLTYFQNEAQLEKSRLLSDRFSAERPKGSFSTLEIQRTEQGDSAMYLCASSQMTGYGYTFGSGTRLTVV.

This clonotype appeared many times. V usage is TRBV20-1 and J usage is TRBJ1-5, with D hard to call. This CDR3 spans 12 amino acids. In germline, CDR1 is DFQATT, CDR2 SNEGSKA (reference sequence). V lost 5 bases to trimming and J lost 2 bases, with 7 bases between them. The chain's CDR3 is CSADTGNQPQHF. The CDR3 DNA follows: TGCAGTGCTGATACAGGCAATCAGCCCCAGCATTTT.

The gene calls are TRBV9 and TRBJ1-1, with D perhaps TRBD1 (5 bases). The CDR3 consists of 13 residues. CDR1 is SGDLS and CDR2 is YYNGEE in the germline V gene. V gave up 4 bases and J gave up 7 bases, with 14 bases separating them. CDR3: CASSQDRDGEAFF. The CDR3 nucleotides read TGTGCCAGCAGCCAAGACCGGGACGGTGAAGCTTTCTTT.

At least ten counts were recorded for this clonotype. The chain links TRBV29-1 to TRBJ2-5; tentatively, D is TRBD1 (5 bases). Trimming cost V 3 bases and J 5 bases, with 10 bases left between them. The germline V gene has CDR1 SQVTM and CDR2 ANQGSEA. The CDR3 length is 12 residues. The CDR3 region is CSVEDTEETQYF. In nucleotides, the CDR3 is TGCAGCGTTGAGGACACGGAGGAGACCCAGTACTTC.

This sequence joins TRBV19 and TRBJ2-7; unclear D gene. This CDR3 spans 14 amino acids. Trimming took off 1 base at V and 0 bases at J, with 7 bases between the two ends. Germline lookup yields CDR1 LNHDA and CDR2 SQIVND (reference sequence). The CDR3 nucleotides are TGTGCCAGTAGTATAGCACAAACCTCCTACGAGCAGTACTTC. Translating gives CASSIAQTSYEQYF.

This clonotype has at least ten counts. The gene calls are TRBV20-1 and TRBJ2-7; the D gene could be TRBD1 or TRBD2 (6 bases each). V was clipped by 3 bases and J by 4 bases, with 13 bases between them. Germline V gives CDR1 DFQATT, CDR2 SNEGSKA (reference sequence). The CDR3 has 13 amino acids. The CDR3 loop reads CSASSGAQYEQYF. The CDR3 DNA is TGCAGTGCTAGTTCGGGGGCTCAGTACGAGCAGTACTTC.

Details on this clonotype: Relative to the germline gene, one junction end is altered; a read error may explain this. The CDR3: CASSAPTSGSTYEQYF. The CDR3 nucleotides read TGTGCCAGCAGTGCTCCGACTAGCGGGTCTACCTACGAGCAGTACTTC. The rearrangement uses TRBV10-3 and TRBJ2-7; 10 bases are a match to TRBD2. CDR3 length: 16 amino acids. Germline CDR1 reads ENHRY; CDR2 reads SYGVKD.

This clonotype has a handful of counts. The chain is built from TRBV7-8 and TRBJ2-7; 7 nucleotides align to TRBD1. The CDR3 totals 15 residues. Trimming removed 4 bases from V and 4 bases from J; junction bases left unmatched: 10. Germline CDR1 SGHVS, CDR2 FQNEAQ. CDR3 region: CASSSYGTAYYEQYF. CDR3 DNA: TGTGCCAGCAGCTCCTACGGGACAGCTTATTACGAGCAGTACTTC.

Many counts were recorded for this clonotype. The chain uses TRBV24-1 and TRBJ2-7, with TRBD2 identical over 8 bases. Looked up from germline, CDR1 is KGHDR and CDR2 is SFDVKD. The CDR3 has 14 amino acids. J gave up 9 bases and V 3 bases, and 9 bases lay outside the gene matches. CDR3 amino acids: CATSDPGLVLGQYF. The DNA for the CDR3 is TGTGCCACCAGTGATCCGGGACTAGTACTGGGGCAGTACTTC.

There are many counts of this clonotype. The genes are TRBV19 and TRBJ2-7; 11 bases map to TRBD2. Germline values: CDR1 LNHDA, CDR2 SQIVND (reference sequence). This CDR3 has 14 amino acids. The V gene end was trimmed by 7 bases and the J gene end by 2 bases; junction bases not matched to a gene: 4. CDR3 sequence: CASKLAGGPYEQYF. In DNA, the CDR3 is TGTGCCAGTAAGCTAGCGGGAGGTCCCTACGAGCAGTACTTC.

The J gene is TRBJ1-6, the V gene TRBV6-6; 10 nucleotides align to TRBD1. CDR3 length: 16 amino acids. V lost 4 bases to trimming and J lost 7 bases; unmatched junction nucleotides: 7. From germline, CDR1 is MNHNY and CDR2 SVGAGI (reference sequence). CDR3 in DNA: TGTGCCAGCAGTTCTTTGGGACAGGGGAGGAATTCACCCCTCCACTTT. Translating gives CASSSLGQGRNSPLHF.

The table lists this clonotype with a few counts. This chain connects TRBV11-2 to TRBJ2-7, with 11 nucleotides matching TRBD2. The CDR3 contains 14 residues. The V gene end was trimmed by 6 bases and the J gene end by 5 bases; junction bases not matched to a gene: 6. Germline V CDR1 and CDR2: SGHAT, FQNNGV. The CDR3 DNA is TGTGCCAGCAGATATAGCGGGGGGGCCGACGAGCAGTACTTC. Residues: CASRYSGGADEQYF.

The chain couples TRBV19 to TRBJ2-2; the D gene is possibly TRBD1 (7 bases). This CDR3 spans 17 amino acids. V gave up 8 bases and J gave up 3 bases, with 22 bases separating them. CDR1 and CDR2 (germline): LNHDA, SQIVND (reference sequence). CDR3 nucleotide sequence: TGTGCCAGTCTAACTCCCCTTGACAGGGACTACACCGGGGAGCTGTTTTTT. This codes for CASLTPLDRDYTGELFF.

In its sample, this clonotype was seen many times. The genes are TRBV7-9 and TRBJ1-2; D possibly corresponds to TRBD1 (5 bases). In germline, CDR1 is SEHNR, CDR2 FQNEAQ (reference sequence). The CDR3 is 14 amino acids. V lost 1 base and J lost 8, with 14 bases in between. The CDR3, as DNA: TGTGCCAGCAGCTTAGAGAGCGGGGCCAGGGGCTACACCTTC. This sequence encodes CASSLESGARGYTF.

Concerning this clonotype itself: A read error is possible here, since a much larger clone lies one base away. The chain is built from TRBV20-1 and TRBJ2-7; tentative D call: TRBD1 (6 bases). CDR1 is DFQATT and CDR2 is SNEGSKA in the germline V gene (reference sequence). The CDR3 is 14 residues long. CDR3 nucleotide sequence: TGCAGTGCTAGAACGGCTAGCAGGGGTTACGGGCAGTACTTC. This gives the protein CSARTASRGYGQYF.

The genes are TRBV12-3 or TRBV12-4 and TRBJ1-1; D not certain. This CDR3 is 12 amino acids long. V lost 7 bases to trimming and J lost 6 bases, with 12 bases between them. The CDR3 loop reads CASTIPGAEAFF. CDR3 coding DNA: TGTGCCAGCACCATCCCAGGAGCTGAAGCTTTCTTT.

This clonotype was counted ten times or more. The chain's CDR3 is CASSLDRVSGANVLTF. CDR3 sequence (DNA): TGTGCCAGCAGCTTGGACAGGGTCTCTGGGGCCAACGTCCTGACTTTC. V usage is TRBV7-8 and J usage is TRBJ2-6; the match to TRBD1 covers 8 bases. The CDR3 runs 16 residues. Per germline, CDR1 SGHVS and CDR2 FQNEAQ. Germline trimming cut 3 bases from V and 0 bases from J; bases unmatched to any gene: 1.

This clonotype was seen more than once but under ten times. The chain uses TRBV19 and TRBJ1-2; weak D call: TRBD1 (6 bases). The CDR3 runs to 12 residues. CDR1 is LNHDA, CDR2 SQIVND, per germline (reference sequence). Trimming removed 5 bases at V and 9 bases at J, with 13 bases between. The CDR3 region is CASSGAGASYTF. CDR3 nucleotides: TGTGCCAGTAGTGGAGCGGGGGCGAGCTACACCTTC. Combining the CDR3 with reference TRBV19 and TRBJ1-2 gives the whole variable domain DGGITQSPKYLFRKEGQNVTLSCEQNLNHDAMYWYRQDPGQGLRLIYYSQIVNDFQKGDIAEGYSVSREKKESFPLTVTSAQKNPTAFYLCASSGAGASYTFGSGTRLTVV.

CDR3 nucleotide sequence: TGTGCCAGCAGTTATGCAGGGTTAGGGGGAAAACTGTTTTTT. Its protein is CASSYAGLGGKLFF. This sequence joins TRBV6-5 and TRBJ1-4, with D maybe TRBD1 (6 bases). The V gene's germline CDR1 is MNHEY and CDR2 SVGAGI. CDR3 length equals 14 residues. The germline V and J ends were trimmed by 3 bases and 10 bases, with 15 bases remaining between them.

The V and J genes are TRBV2 and TRBJ2-6, with 8 bases aligning to TRBD1. Germline V gene lookup returns CDR1 SNHLY and CDR2 FYNNEI. V trimming: 3 bases; J trimming: 6 bases; junction bases outside the gene matches: 7. The CDR3 totals 16 residues. The CDR3 nucleotides are TGTGCCAGCAGTGATAGCGGACAGGGCGAGGCCAACGTCCTGACTTTC. Translating gives CASSDSGQGEANVLTF.